The 6 T cell receptor beta chains given below trace back to one sample, sequenced in a study of OX40 agonist ivuxolimab in advanced cancers. Some clones are missing from TCRdb's copy, which holds only in-frame ones; the method was immunoSEQ multiplex PCR. The table has 37,000 or so clones, about 79% seen once. The sample was CD4+ or CD8+ T cells sorted from blood, taken in a trial of the OX40 agonist ivuxolimab. The source is an adult with an advanced solid tumor such as melanoma, head and neck, liver or kidney cancer.

This clone was observed once. This chain connects TRBV7-3 to TRBJ1-2, with 7 bases matching TRBD1. V dropped 5 bases and J dropped 2; count of bases not matched to a gene: 5. Germline assignment: CDR1 SGHTA and CDR2 FQGTGA. This CDR3 comprises 14 residues. The CDR3 loop reads CASSTWDSNYGYTF. The CDR3 DNA follows: TGTGCCAGCAGCACATGGGACAGCAACTATGGCTACACCTTC.

The V and J genes are TRBV5-4 and TRBJ2-3, with D perhaps matching TRBD2 (7 bases). This CDR3 contains 16 residues. Trimming cost V 3 bases and J 3 bases, with 17 bases left between them. Germline loops: CDR1 SGHNT, CDR2 YYREEE (reference sequence). The CDR3 DNA follows: TGTGCCAGCAGCTGGGGGGGGGCAGGGCGGACAGATACGCAGTATTTT. Its protein is CASSWGGAGRTDTQYF.

The chain joins TRBV5-1 to TRBJ2-3; D is unclear. CDR1 and CDR2 (germline): SGHRS, YFSETQ. Trimming removed 4 bases from V and 3 bases from J, with 12 bases in between. This CDR3 comprises 14 residues. CDR3 protein: CASSPAIKTDTQYF. CDR3 coding DNA: TGCGCCAGCAGCCCGGCCATAAAAACAGATACGCAGTATTTT.

The chain links TRBV10-2 to TRBJ1-2, with TRBD1 matching over 10 bases. Trimming removed 9 bases from V and 6 bases from J; junction bases left unmatched: 4. Germline V gene sequence: CDR1 WSHSY, CDR2 SAAADI. The CDR3 consists of 12 residues. This CDR3 reads CASMTGGNGYTF. Here the CDR3 DNA reads TGCGCCAGTATGACAGGGGGCAATGGCTACACCTTC.

This chain connects TRBV2 to TRBJ1-1, with D possibly TRBD1 on 5 matching bases. This CDR3 has 14 residues. Trimming removed 10 bases from V and 0 bases from J, with 15 bases in between. The germline gives CDR1 SNHLY, CDR2 FYNNEI. In DNA, the CDR3 is TGTGCCACTAGACCCAGGGCGATGAACACTGAAGCTTTCTTT. This gives the protein CATRPRAMNTEAFF. The variable domain in full, with the rest retrieved from reference TRBV2 and TRBJ1-1, is EPEVTQTPSHQVTQMGQEVILRCVPISNHLYFYWYRQILGQKVEFLVSFYNNEISEKSEIFDDQFSVERPDGSNFTLKIRSTKLEDSAMYFCATRPRAMNTEAFFGQGTRLTVV.

V is TRBV20-1 and J is TRBJ1-2; tentative D call: TRBD1 (5 bases). Trimming cost V 5 bases and J 3 bases, with 7 bases left between them. This CDR3 spans 11 amino acids. The germline CDR1 and CDR2 sequences are DFQATT and SNEGSKA (reference sequence). The CDR3 loop is CSAQTDYGYTF. In nucleotides, the CDR3 is TGCAGTGCTCAGACAGACTATGGCTACACCTTC.